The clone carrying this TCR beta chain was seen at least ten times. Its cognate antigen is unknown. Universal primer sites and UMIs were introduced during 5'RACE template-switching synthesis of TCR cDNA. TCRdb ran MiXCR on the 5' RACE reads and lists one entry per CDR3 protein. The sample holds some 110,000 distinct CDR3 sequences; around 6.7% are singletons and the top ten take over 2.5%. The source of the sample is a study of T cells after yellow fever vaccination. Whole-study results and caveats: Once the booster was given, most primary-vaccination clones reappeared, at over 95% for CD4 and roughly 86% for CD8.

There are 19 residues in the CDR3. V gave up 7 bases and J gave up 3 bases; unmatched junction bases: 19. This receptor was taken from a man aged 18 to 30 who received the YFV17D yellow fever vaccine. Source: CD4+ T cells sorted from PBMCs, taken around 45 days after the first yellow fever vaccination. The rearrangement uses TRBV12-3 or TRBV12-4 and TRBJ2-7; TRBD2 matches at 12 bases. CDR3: CASIQPTSGGISSYYEQYV. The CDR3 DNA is TGTGCCAGCATTCAACCGACTAGCGGGGGAATTTCCAGCTACTACGAGCAGTACGTC.